The clone carrying this T cell receptor beta chain was observed a few times. TCRbeta library construction was performed incorporating unique molecular identifiers. Via MiXCR, TCRdb re-called the PCR reads, giving one row per CDR3 protein. The data show about 410,000 distinct CDR3 sequences, with around 20% seen just once and 3.5% to 4% held by the top ten. These data are taken from a study of T-cell reconstitution after alpha-beta-depleted transplantation in children. Trimming stripped 5 bases from V and 4 bases from J, with 9 bases between. The CDR3 is made up of 13 amino acids. The germline gives CDR1 MNHNY, CDR2 SVGAGI (reference sequence).

This TCR was sampled from a human donor who donated a stem cell graft to a child with acute myeloid leukemia. The gene calls are TRBV6-6 and TRBJ2-1; no firm D call. Sequencing used PBMCs from the stem cell graft donor, obtained from the stem cell graft. The CDR3 loop is CASSPDQYNEQFF. DNA of the CDR3: TGTGCCAGCAGTCCAGACCAATACAATGAGCAGTTCTTC.